This T cell receptor beta chain stems from a study of post-analysis software for immune sequencing data. Turning to the study itself: Some patients lacked subtype; others had relapsing-remitting, secondary progressive or progressive-relapsing disease. General study points: Batch-mates among the samples co-clustered strongly by F measure. With TRBV5-6, TRBV5-1 and TRBV20-1 included, roughly five TRBV segments were more frequent in patients than in controls. Compared against controls, patients with multiple sclerosis displayed significantly lower normalized Chao1 diversity.

As for this clonotype: The antigen is not known.

Carried by the TCR beta cDNA libraries were unique molecular identifiers. cDNA molecules numbering roughly 0.5 million came from roughly 1 to 10 million T cells. TCRdb reprocessed the PCR reads with MiXCR, giving one entry per CDR3 protein. The table has 740,000 or so distinct CDR3 sequences, 53% seen once. From germline, CDR1 is MDHEN and CDR2 SYDVKM. The CDR3 runs to 15 residues. Sample: blood. The source of this sequence is a girl aged 5-17 years with multiple sclerosis. The rearrangement uses TRBV28 and TRBJ2-5; D is possibly TRBD1 (6 bases). The J call may be in error: the DNA end matches TRBJ2-7 better. The CDR3 sequence: CASSFLQGTADEQYF. CDR3 in DNA: TGTGCCAGCAGTTTCTTACAGGGAACAGCGGACGAGCAGTACTTC.